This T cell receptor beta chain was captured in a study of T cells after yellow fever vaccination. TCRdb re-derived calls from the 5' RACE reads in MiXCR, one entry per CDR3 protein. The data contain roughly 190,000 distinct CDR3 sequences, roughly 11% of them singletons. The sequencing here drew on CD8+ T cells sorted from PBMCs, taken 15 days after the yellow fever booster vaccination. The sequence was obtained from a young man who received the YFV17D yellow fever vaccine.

The CDR3 reads CASSQGQDNQPQHF. DNA of the CDR3: TGTGCCAGCAGCCAAGGACAGGACAATCAGCCCCAGCATTTT. V gene TRBV3-1 combines with J gene TRBJ1-5, with D perhaps TRBD1 (6 bases). Germline assignment: CDR1 LGHDT and CDR2 YNNKEL (reference sequence). Trimming pared 1 base from V and 3 bases from J, leaving 7 bases between. The CDR3 length is 14 residues.